These 9 T cell receptor beta chains were all obtained from the same sample, sequenced in a study of blood T cell repertoires in COVID-19. The table came from immunoSEQ multiplex PCR; TCRdb's copy has only in-frame clones and leaves some out. The sample lists about 140,000 clones; 77% were seen once. What was sequenced was peripheral blood. The source is a woman between 50 and 59 years old with active or convalescent COVID-19.

The chain combines TRBV4-2 with TRBJ2-3; 9 nucleotides match TRBD2. From germline, CDR1 is LGHNA and CDR2 YNFKEQ. The junction had 14 bases not matched to a gene; V was cut back by 0 bases and J by 7 bases. The CDR3 runs to 18 residues. The CDR3 loop is CASSQERVLAGKLYTQYF. CDR3 DNA: TGTGCCAGCAGCCAAGAGAGGGTCCTAGCGGGAAAATTATATACGCAGTATTTT.

The chain joins TRBV29-1 to TRBJ1-5; D unclear. The ends were cut back, 6 bases at V and 0 bases at J, with 9 bases in the middle. Germline lookup yields CDR1 SQVTM and CDR2 ANQGSEA. The CDR3 loop spans 13 amino acids. The CDR3: CSVQELSNQPQHF. As DNA, the CDR3 is TGCAGCGTCCAAGAGCTTAGCAATCAGCCCCAGCATTTT.

This chain joins TRBV5-4 and TRBJ1-2; the match to TRBD1 covers 11 bases. Per the germline V gene, CDR1 is SGHNT and CDR2 is YYREEE (reference sequence). J gave up 4 bases and V 5 bases, and 7 bases lay outside the gene matches. The CDR3 runs 15 residues. The DNA for the CDR3 is TGTGCCAGCAGTTCTCCGGGACAGGGGGTCTATGGCTACACCTTC. It yields the protein CASSSPGQGVYGYTF.

The rearrangement joins TRBV19 to TRBJ1-4; 8 nucleotides match TRBD1. The CDR3 loop spans 13 amino acids. Germline CDR1 LNHDA, CDR2 SQIVND (reference sequence). Trimming at V came to 11 bases and at J to 8 bases, leaving 10 bases not matched to a gene. Here the CDR3 DNA reads TGTGCCTCTTCTCAGGGGGCTGAAGAAAAACTGTTTTTT. It specifies CASSQGAEEKLFF.

This clone was picked up a small number of times. J is TRBJ1-2 and V is TRBV7-9; D not certain. The CDR3 spans 13 residues. Germline CDR1 SEHNR, CDR2 FQNEAQ (reference sequence). The V end lost 4 bases, the J end lost 8 bases, and 14 bases lay between the germline ends. The CDR3 protein is CASSSDGAGGYTF. The CDR3 coding sequence is TGTGCCAGCAGCTCCGATGGCGCGGGGGGCTACACCTTC.

There are a few counts of this clone. The chain combines TRBV19 with TRBJ1-1, with D possibly being TRBD1 (6 bases). V was shortened by 9 bases and J by 5 bases, with 22 bases between the two germline ends. Germline V gene data show CDR1 as LNHDA and CDR2 as SQIVND (reference sequence). This CDR3 contains 15 residues. The CDR3 DNA reads as TGTGCCAGCCGAAGGGGGGGATCACAGTCGACTGAAGCTTTCTTT. Translating gives CASRRGGSQSTEAFF.

V usage is TRBV5-4 and J usage is TRBJ1-1, with TRBD1 matching 9 bases. CDR1 and CDR2 (germline): SGHNT, YYREEE (reference sequence). With 0 bases clipped from V and 4 bases from J, the junction kept 7 bases outside the gene matches. This CDR3 spans 16 amino acids. CDR3 amino acids: CASSLAVGTGTTEAFF. The CDR3 nucleotides read TGTGCCAGCAGCTTGGCGGTAGGGACAGGGACCACTGAAGCTTTCTTT. Full variable domain (rest looked up from reference TRBV5-4 and TRBJ1-1): ETGVTQSPTHLIKTRGQQVTLRCSSQSGHNTVSWYQQALGQGPQFIFQYYREEENGRGNFPPRFSGLQFPNYSSELNVNALELDDSALYLCASSLAVGTGTTEAFFGQGTRLTVV.

The rearrangement links TRBV21-1 to TRBJ2-7; TRBD2 is taken as the D call from the table, unchecked against the DNA. TRBV21-1 is a documented pseudogene. This CDR3 is 14 amino acids long. CDR3 region: CASSKADWIAGQYF. CDR3 DNA sequence: TGTGCCAGCAGCAAAGCTGACTGGATCGCCGGGCAGTACTTC.

The chain recombines TRBV7-9 with TRBJ1-2, with a possible D match to TRBD1 (5 bases). From germline, CDR1 is SEHNR and CDR2 FQNEAQ (reference sequence). The CDR3 sequence is 15 residues long. Trimming removed 3 bases from V and 4 bases from J, with 15 bases in between. CDR3 DNA: TGTGCCAGCAGCTTGAGGGGAGGGGATGGCTATGGCTACACCTTC. Translation: CASSLRGGDGYGYTF.